This T cell receptor beta chain stems from a study of T cell changes during pregnancy in multiple sclerosis. Generated by immunoSEQ multiplex PCR, the TCRdb table keeps only in-frame clones and is missing some. The repertoire holds fewer than 85,000 clones, with 85% to 95% as singletons. The CDR3 consists of 16 residues. Germline lookup yields CDR1 MNHEY and CDR2 SVGAGI. V shed 0 bases and J shed 6 bases, with 16 bases lying between them. This material consisted of peripheral blood, taken in the third trimester of pregnancy. The sequence was obtained from a female donor in good health, enrolled as a control in a pregnancy study. The rearrangement uses TRBV6-5 and TRBJ2-3, with D maybe TRBD1 (6 bases). This CDR3 reads CASSYSSRGSADTQYF. The CDR3 DNA follows: TGTGCCAGCAGTTACTCGAGCAGGGGATCCGCCGATACGCAGTATTTT.